This T cell receptor (beta chain) derives from a study of cytomegalovirus exposure and HLA in healthy donors. Study-wide results and limits: Specificity of three CMV-associated chains for CMV antigens was verified in vitro. Overall, approximately 150 TCR beta chains were annotated as cytomegalovirus-associated.

These donors were members of the approximately 110-subject validation cohort, a group separate from the approximately 670-subject first cohort. Here immunoSEQ multiplex PCR was the method, and the copy in TCRdb shows in-frame clones only, minus some. The repertoire consists of more than 200,000 clones, with about 90% occurring once and the leading ten covering around 11%. As for this clone: Its specificity is not known.

The TCR sequence derives from a man in his late teens or twenties in good health and CMV-seropositive. Sequenced sample: PBMCs.

DNA for the CDR3: TGTGCCTGGACCACACAGGGTAGCCAGTACTTC. It translates to CAWTTQGSQYF. The chain joins TRBV30 to TRBJ2-4, with D possibly TRBD1 on 6 matching bases. Trimming shortened V by 4 bases and J by 13 bases, and 14 bases separated the two germline ends. CDR3 length: 11 residues. Germline V gene data show CDR1 as GTSNPN and CDR2 as SVGIG (reference sequence).